This entry describes one T cell receptor (beta chain). The specificity of this receptor is unknown. Base qualities are not provided; no much larger clone lies one nucleotide away. This record belongs to a study of shared clonotypes between healthy human individuals (TCRdb year 2020). Describing the broader study: A few men and two women, aged 18 to 49 years, made up the cohort. For each donor, CD4 naive and CD4 memory were each given three plates, CD8 naive was given two plates, and CD8 memory was given one plate. Blood TCR repertoires of roughly 5 healthy adults were deeply sequenced to estimate repertoire size and the extent of clonotype sharing between individuals. To increase sequencing depth and limit assay-specific biases, different laboratories used diverse techniques to prepare libraries and sequence TCR repertoires. Each donor's leukapheresis produced roughly between roughly 0.85 and 9.5 billion PBMCs. Broad study findings and their caveats: When several donors were compared, the shared fraction of clonotypes was about 5.2% for naive CD4, about 4% for naive CD8, more than 2% for memory CD4, and 0.35% to 0.4% for memory CD8. Pairwise subsampling indicated that sequencing depth was expected to affect the degree of clonotype sharing among donors. Compared with non-shared clonotypes, clonotypes shared by all four sorted-subset donors had higher generation probabilities. Even with the large sequencing depth, rarefaction of the sorted-subset datasets indicated that sequencing was incomplete. Because the study included a small number of donors, the genetic and exposure-history diversity represented was limited. Sampling was limited to blood, and TCR repertoires in tissue likely differ from TCR repertoires in blood. Naive subsets generally had larger estimated clonotype richness than memory subsets.

Counted from cysteine to phenylalanine, this CDR3 has 13 amino acids. Only the CDR3 part of the read is kept: 39 bases, read in frame from the first base. Trimming costs V 7 bases and J 0 bases, and their ends lie 6 bases apart. From a lookup of the germline V gene, CDR1 and CDR2 are WSHSY and SAAADI. Using the deep immunoSEQ assay, multiplex PCR amplified TCR CDR3 regions from genomic DNA. Extracted genomic DNA from each cell subset was distributed evenly across all wells of several immunoSEQ 96-well plates, and each plate was treated as a replicate. For sorted subsets, 200 to 250 ng of genomic DNA, equivalent to around 30,000 T cell genomes, went into each replicate PCR. Purified libraries were quantified with a Qubit 3.0 fluorometer, sized on a Bioanalyzer 2100, and re-quantified with the KAPA Library Quantification kit. Every immunoSEQ 96-well plate was sequenced on a separate single-read 150-cycle Illumina NextSeq 550 flow cell. The source study handled its data this way. The immunoSEQ output contained only junctional sequences without quality scores, so filtering could not match that applied to full-length reads. To assign V/J genes and CDR3, sequences were annotated against IMGT germline references using PyIR, a Python wrapper for IgBLAST v1.9. Any read was removed if the V/J assignment was weak (E-value above 1e-6), the CDR3 was missing, or the read contained stop codons, out-of-frame junctions, or ambiguous translated residues. V3J clonotypes were defined by identical inferred V gene, J gene, and CDR3 amino acid sequence. Percentage overlap between repertoires was computed as shared unique clonotypes divided by the size of the smaller repertoire. Richness of each repertoire was evaluated using RTK rarefaction, the Chao1 estimator, and Recon v2.1 estimates of unobserved clonotypes. Generation probabilities were computed with OLGA for all TCRbeta clonotypes obtained by the gDNA method from several donors. TCRdb holds this immuneACCESS table with in-frame rearrangements only. Some clones are missing; in checked studies, unresolved V genes explain under half, and the rest has no known cause. V, J and clone size derive from that table, while D and trimming were established from the DNA sequence. The sample records hundreds of thousands of clones, about 91% of which are singletons. The ten most abundant clones make up more than 20% of the sample.

CD8 naive samples were obtained by positive selection for CCR7 among CD45RO-negative cells, yielding a CD45RA+CCR7+ population from which TemRA cells were excluded. The donors were healthy, HIV-negative adults with no recently reported acute infections or vaccinations. Every donor was a Caucasian adult living in Nashville, Tennessee, USA. Blood was collected by leukapheresis, and PBMCs were isolated by Ficoll-Histopaque density gradient centrifugation and then cryopreserved in liquid nitrogen vapor phase. Purity and quantity of every magnetically sorted T cell population were checked by analytical flow cytometry. Genomic DNA was isolated from every sorted fraction and measured by UV absorbance on a Nanodrop 2000c.

The chain is assembled from TRBV10-2 and TRBJ2-2; tentative D gene TRBD2, with 5 bases matching. The sample consisted of naive CD8+ T cells sorted from blood. The sample's cell subset or site, from its label and the paper: CD45RA+CCR7+. This TCR was sampled from a man aged 25 to 40 in good health. CDR3 protein: CASMGANTGELFF. In nucleotide form, the sequence is TGCGCCAGCATGGGAGCGAACACCGGGGAGCTGTTTTTT.